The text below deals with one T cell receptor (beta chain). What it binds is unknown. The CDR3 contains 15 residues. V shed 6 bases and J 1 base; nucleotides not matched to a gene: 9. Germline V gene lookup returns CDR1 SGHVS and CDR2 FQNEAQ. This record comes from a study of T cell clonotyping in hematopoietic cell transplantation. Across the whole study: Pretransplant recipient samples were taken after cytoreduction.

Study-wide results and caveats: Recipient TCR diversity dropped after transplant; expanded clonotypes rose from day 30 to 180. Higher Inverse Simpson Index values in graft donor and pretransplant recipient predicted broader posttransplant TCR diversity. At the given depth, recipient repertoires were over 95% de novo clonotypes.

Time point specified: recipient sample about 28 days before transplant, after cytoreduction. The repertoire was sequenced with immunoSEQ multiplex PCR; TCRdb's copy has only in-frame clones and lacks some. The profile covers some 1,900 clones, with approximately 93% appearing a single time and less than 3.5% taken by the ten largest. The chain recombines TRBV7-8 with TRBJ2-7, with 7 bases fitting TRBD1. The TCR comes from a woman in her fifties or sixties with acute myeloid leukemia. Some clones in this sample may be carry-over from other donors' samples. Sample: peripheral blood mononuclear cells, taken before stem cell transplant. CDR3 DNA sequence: TGTGCCAGCAGATCATACGGGACAGCTTCCTACGAGCAGTACTTC. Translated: CASRSYGTASYEQYF.